Shown below are 16 T cell receptor beta chains from a single sample sequenced in a study of T cell responses to AZD1222 COVID-19 vaccine. Repertoires were generated with immunoSEQ multiplex PCR, while TCRdb's copy carries only in-frame clones and drops some. Among 130,000 or so clones listed, 80% to 95% were seen once. The material sequenced was peripheral blood, taken 28 days after the second AZD1222 dose. The receptors shown here come from an adult who received the AZD1222 COVID-19 vaccine.

This clone was picked up a small number of times. The chain has TRBV4-1 and TRBJ1-5; TRBD1 agrees at 7 bases. Losses at the gene ends were 3 bases for V and 0 bases for J; bases not matched to a gene: 8. Germline assignment: CDR1 MGHRA and CDR2 YSYEKL. The CDR3 runs 17 residues. CDR3 sequence: CASSHYTGTDSNQPQHF. CDR3 nucleotides: TGCGCCAGCAGCCATTATACCGGGACAGATAGCAATCAGCCCCAGCATTTT.

The V and J genes are TRBV29-1 and TRBJ1-4; tentative D call: TRBD1 (6 bases). The length of the CDR3 is 13 residues. V was cut by 4 bases and J by 8 bases, with 14 bases left in between. Germline values: CDR1 SQVTM, CDR2 ANQGSEA. The CDR3 spells CSVVVGAGEKLFF. CDR3 DNA: TGCAGCGTTGTGGTGGGGGCCGGGGAAAAACTGTTTTTT.

V usage is TRBV30 and J usage is TRBJ2-3, with 16 bases that match TRBD2. Germline V gene data show CDR1 as GTSNPN and CDR2 as SVGIG (reference sequence). V gave up 3 bases and J gave up 5 bases; unmatched junction bases: 11. The CDR3 spans 18 residues. CDR3 sequence reads: CAWRARPGLAGGGDTQYF. Here the CDR3 DNA reads TGTGCCTGGAGGGCCCGCCCGGGACTAGCGGGGGGGGGAGATACGCAGTATTTT.

The V and J genes are TRBV19 and TRBJ1-5, with 11 bases lining up with TRBD1. The CDR3 contains 13 residues. The germline CDR1 and CDR2 sequences are LNHDA and SQIVND (reference sequence). V was pared by 6 bases and J by 7 bases, with 2 bases of the junction left unmatched. DNA of the CDR3: TGTGCCAGTAGCGGGACAGGGGGGCAGCCCCAGCATTTT. As protein: CASSGTGGQPQHF.

The chain links TRBV12-3 or TRBV12-4 to TRBJ2-7, with D possibly matching TRBD1 (5 bases). The CDR3 length is 13 residues. The V end was cut by 2 bases, the J end by 5 bases, with 10 bases between. CDR3 sequence: CASSLTRAHEQYF. The CDR3 coding sequence is TGTGCCAGCAGTTTAACCAGGGCCCACGAGCAGTACTTC.

The chain combines TRBV7-8 with TRBJ2-3; D might be TRBD1 (8 bases). Germline CDR1 and CDR2: SGHVS and FQNEAQ. The CDR3 has 17 amino acids. The V end lost 5 bases, the J end lost 0 bases, and 18 bases lay between the germline ends. CDR3: CASSPDRGGRSTDTQYF. CDR3 DNA sequence: TGTGCCAGCAGCCCAGACAGGGGAGGGCGAAGCACAGATACGCAGTATTTT.

This chain connects TRBV21-1 to TRBJ1-5. TRBV21-1 is termed a pseudogene. This CDR3 is built from 17 residues. CDR3: CASSKAPGRVSNQPQHF. The CDR3 DNA reads as TGTGCCAGCAGCAAGGCCCCGGGACGAGTTAGCAATCAGCCCCAGCATTTT.

V usage is TRBV28 and J usage is TRBJ1-1; maybe TRBD1 (6 bases). The ends were cut back, 4 bases at V and 11 bases at J, with 23 bases in the middle. In germline, CDR1 is MDHEN, CDR2 SYDVKM. CDR3 size: 15 residues. CDR3 sequence (DNA): TGTGCCAGCAGTTCTCAAGGCGGTCGAGGGGGGTCGGCTTTCTTT. This gives the protein CASSSQGGRGGSAFF.

The chain links TRBV27 to TRBJ1-5, with 8 bases matching TRBD1. The germline gives CDR1 MNHEY, CDR2 SMNVEV (reference sequence). J was trimmed by 4 bases and V by 0 bases; bases with no gene match: 2. This CDR3 is built from 15 residues. The CDR3 reads CASSLSWTGNQPQHF. The CDR3 nucleotides read TGTGCCAGCAGTTTATCTTGGACAGGGAATCAGCCCCAGCATTTT.

The J gene is TRBJ1-4, the V gene TRBV29-1; 9 nucleotides agree with TRBD1. This CDR3 has 14 amino acids. Germline V gives CDR1 SQVTM, CDR2 ANQGSEA. V dropped 6 bases and J dropped 4; count of bases not matched to a gene: 6. The DNA for the CDR3 is TGCAGCGTCTCCGGGACAGGGCATAATGAAAAACTGTTTTTT. This translates into CSVSGTGHNEKLFF. Filled out from reference TRBV29-1 and TRBJ1-4, the complete variable domain reads SAVISQKPSRDICQRGTSLTIQCQVDSQVTMMFWYRQQPGQSLTLIATANQGSEATYESGFVIDKFPISRPNLTFSTLTVSNMSPEDSSIYLCSVSGTGHNEKLFFGSGTQLSVL.

V and J are TRBV3-1 (or the pseudogene TRBV3-2) and TRBJ2-1; 9 bases are shared with TRBD2. The CDR3 extends over 16 amino acids. Germline V gives CDR1 LGHDT, CDR2 YNNKEL (reference sequence). With 0 bases clipped from V and 8 bases from J, the junction kept 8 bases outside the gene matches. The CDR3 region is CASSQEGSGGRDEQFF. CDR3 sequence (DNA): TGTGCCAGCAGCCAAGAAGGTAGCGGGGGTCGGGATGAGCAGTTCTTC.

The chain recombines TRBV6-1 with TRBJ2-1; 11 nucleotides agree with TRBD1. CDR1 is MNHNS, CDR2 SASEGT, per germline. After removal of 2 bases from V and 6 bases from J, the junction contained 6 bases not matched to a gene. CDR3 size: 16 residues. The CDR3: CASSEPGQGVSNEQFF. DNA for the CDR3: TGTGCCAGCAGTGAACCGGGACAGGGGGTGAGCAATGAGCAGTTCTTC.

The chain carries TRBV6-5 and TRBJ2-5, with 8 bases that match TRBD2. The CDR3 has 13 amino acids. Per germline, CDR1 MNHEY and CDR2 SVGAGI. V gave up 6 bases and J gave up 3 bases; unmatched junction bases: 3. The CDR3 region is CASRRAGEETQYF. CDR3 sequence (DNA): TGTGCCAGCAGGCGAGCGGGGGAAGAGACCCAGTACTTC.

The chain joins TRBV5-1 to TRBJ2-5; 14 bases agree with TRBD2. The CDR3 is made up of 15 amino acids. The germline V gene has CDR1 SGHRS and CDR2 YFSETQ. The V segment lost 4 bases and the J segment 3 bases; nucleotides outside the gene matches: 2. The CDR3 coding sequence is TGCGCCAGCAGCGCGGGACTAGCGGGAGAAGAGACCCAGTACTTC. Its protein product is CASSAGLAGEETQYF.

The chain joins TRBV20-1 to TRBJ2-1, with TRBD2 matching 9 bases. Germline V CDR1 and CDR2: DFQATT, SNEGSKA (reference sequence). V gave up 3 bases and J gave up 8 bases; unmatched junction bases: 8. The CDR3 is made up of 14 amino acids. In nucleotides, the CDR3 is TGCAGTGCTAGTCCCCCAGCGGGGGGTTATGAGCAGTTCTTC. This sequence encodes CSASPPAGGYEQFF.

Comments on this clone: The same CDR3 is also encoded by other DNA sequences in this sample. The chain couples TRBV2 to TRBJ2-2, with D uncertain. V lost 4 bases and J 7 bases, leaving 7 bases between the germline ends. This CDR3 comprises 12 residues. Germline lookup yields CDR1 SNHLY and CDR2 FYNNEI. In DNA form, the CDR3 reads TGTGCCAGCAGTGGGGTGAACGGGGAGCTGTTTTTT. This codes for CASSGVNGELFF.